This TCR beta chain was captured in a study of T cells in Graves' hyperthyroidism and ophthalmopathy. Authors of the study amplified TCR beta CDR3 regions from RNA transcripts. Initially, a first-round RT-PCR of the TCR CDR3 employed the HTBI primer set. TCRdb used MiXCR to reprocess the multiplex PCR reads, holding one entry per CDR3 protein. The sample consists of nearly 750,000 distinct CDR3 sequences, roughly a third of them appearing once. This clonotype was seen at least ten times. Hyperthyroidism was newly diagnosed in patients aged 18 to 65 (duration under 2 months). This CDR3 is built from 14 residues. V gave up 4 bases and J gave up 4 bases; unmatched junction bases: 6. The germline CDR1 and CDR2 sequences are SGHTA and FQGNSA.

The specimen was blood. V and J are TRBV7-2 and TRBJ2-7; 8 positions agree with TRBD1. This receptor was obtained from a woman aged 40 to 50 with Graves' hyperthyroidism. CDR3 nucleotide sequence: TGTGCCAGCAGCTCGGGACAGGAGCGGTACGAGCAGTACTTC. Translating it yields CASSSGQERYEQYF.